This T cell receptor (beta chain) was obtained from a study of blood T cell repertoires in COVID-19. Study overall: The analysed material was cDNA or gDNA that came from T cells, B-cell-depleted T cells, or PBMCs.

In the authors' methods: Researchers report that nucleated cell counts were estimated from reference gene primer amplification. Clones were read by immunoSEQ multiplex PCR, and TCRdb kept only the in-frame ones, dropping some. V, J and clone size are those of that table, while D and trimming were read from the DNA. The table lists roughly 180,000 clones, roughly three quarters of them singletons. Participants' reported clinical history set cohort assignment. Exposed participants encountered a COVID-19 case during the 2 weeks preceding study entry. With 2 bases removed from V and 2 bases from J, the gap between germline ends came to 9 bases. In germline, CDR1 is LNHDA, CDR2 SQIVND (reference sequence). This CDR3 has 14 amino acids.

The source of this sequence is a man between 60 and 70 years old who had been exposed to COVID-19. The sequencing sample was made of PBMCs or T cells enriched from blood (not recorded which). The chain links TRBV19 to TRBJ1-1; D uncertain. CDR3 loop: CASSIREVNTEAFF. The CDR3, as DNA: TGTGCCAGTAGTATAAGGGAGGTAAACACTGAAGCTTTCTTT.